The 31 T cell receptor beta chains listed next were all sequenced from one sample in a study of shared clonotypes between healthy human individuals. Clones were sequenced by immunoSEQ multiplex PCR, and TCRdb holds only the in-frame ones, with some missing. The data contain more than 2,000,000 clones, over 85% of them seen just once; the ten biggest clones take up over 0.12%. The sequenced material came from naive CD4+ T cells sorted from blood. Subset noted: CD45RA+ positively selected. These receptor sequences come from a man younger than 35 in good health.

The rearrangement uses TRBV6-5 and TRBJ2-3; D is perhaps TRBD1 (5 bases). Trimming took off 7 bases at V and 4 bases at J, with 12 bases between the two ends. In germline, CDR1 is MNHEY, CDR2 SVGAGI. CDR3 length equals 13 residues. This chain's CDR3 is CASKQGGADTQYF. The CDR3, as DNA: TGTGCCAGCAAGCAGGGTGGCGCAGATACGCAGTATTTT.

CDR3 in DNA: TGTGCCAGCAGCTCAGCAGGGCTAATTCACAATGAGCAGTTCTTC. Translation gives CASSSAGLIHNEQFF. The V call is TRBV7-9, the J call TRBJ2-1, with D maybe TRBD1 (5 bases). The length of the CDR3 is 15 residues. Per germline, CDR1 SEHNR and CDR2 FQNEAQ (reference sequence). The V and J ends lost 4 bases and 5 bases respectively, with 15 bases between them.

The chain joins TRBV5-4 to TRBJ1-3, with 9 bases lining up with TRBD1. V was pared by 3 bases and J by 1 base, with 2 bases of the junction left unmatched. There are 15 residues in the CDR3. Germline V gene data show CDR1 as SGHNT and CDR2 as YYREEE (reference sequence). CDR3 amino acids: CASSSGQGSGNTIYF. CDR3 coding DNA: TGTGCCAGCAGCTCGGGACAGGGTTCTGGAAACACCATATATTTT.

The CDR3, as DNA: TGTGCCATCAGCGACAGCTCTTCACCCCTCCACTTT. Translation gives CAISDSSSPLHF. V and J are TRBV10-3 and TRBJ1-6; D might be TRBD1 (5 bases). This CDR3 comprises 12 residues. From germline, CDR1 is ENHRY and CDR2 SYGVKD. Trimming shortened V by 6 bases and J by 9 bases, and 9 bases separated the two germline ends.

For this clone: The same CDR3 is also encoded by other DNA sequences in this sample. This chain connects TRBV10-3 to TRBJ2-2; D not certain. V lost 4 bases and J 1 base, leaving 7 bases between the germline ends. The CDR3 has 14 residues. Germline CDR1 and CDR2: ENHRY and SYGVKD. CDR3 bases: TGTGCCATCAGTGGGACCCTGAACACCGGGGAGCTGTTTTTT. It is translated as CAISGTLNTGELFF.

The chain recombines TRBV11-2 with TRBJ1-2; no reliable D call. The CDR3 spans 15 residues. The germline V gene encodes CDR1 SGHAT and CDR2 FQNNGV. Between the trimmed V and J ends, which lost 5 bases and 2 bases, there was a span of 15 bases. The CDR3, as DNA: TGTGCCAGCAGCCTCCGGTTCGGGAACAACTATGGCTACACCTTC. The encoded protein is CASSLRFGNNYGYTF.

The table lists this clone with a count of one. The chain joins TRBV19 to TRBJ1-5; weak D call: TRBD1 (5 bases). This CDR3 spans 14 amino acids. Trimming removed 3 bases from V and 7 bases from J, with 13 bases in between. Germline CDR1 and CDR2: LNHDA and SQIVND (reference sequence). The CDR3 sequence is CASSMSGGSQPQHF. CDR3 DNA sequence: TGTGCCAGTAGTATGAGCGGGGGTAGCCAGCCCCAGCATTTT.

A note on this clone: At the DNA level, this CDR3 is encoded by other sequences in the same sample as well. This chain joins TRBV6-6 and TRBJ1-2; D is possibly TRBD1 (5 bases). In germline, CDR1 is MNHNY, CDR2 SVGAGI (reference sequence). V lost 2 bases, J lost 8 bases, and 12 bases lay in between. CDR3 length: 13 amino acids. CDR3 protein: CASSYGGAGGYTF. In DNA, the CDR3 is TGTGCCAGCAGTTACGGTGGGGCAGGAGGCTACACCTTC.

This chain uses TRBV5-6 with TRBJ2-2; the D call may be TRBD1 or TRBD2 (5 bases each). Germline V gene lookup returns CDR1 SGHDT and CDR2 YYEEEE. The V and J ends lost 4 bases and 6 bases respectively, with 19 bases between them. The CDR3 loop spans 16 amino acids. CDR3 residues: CASSQNTVRGAGELFF. The DNA for the CDR3 is TGTGCCAGCAGCCAAAATACGGTGAGGGGTGCCGGGGAGCTGTTTTTT.

V usage is TRBV9 and J usage is TRBJ2-5; 10 bases align to TRBD1. V lost 3 bases, J lost 4 bases, and 6 bases stayed unmatched. The length of the CDR3 is 15 residues. Germline V gene sequence: CDR1 SGDLS, CDR2 YYNGEE. The CDR3 loop reads CASSGDRGQGETQYF. CDR3 DNA sequence: TGTGCCAGCAGCGGTGACAGGGGGCAAGGAGAGACCCAGTACTTC.

This clone appeared once. The rearrangement joins TRBV9 to TRBJ1-2; 9 bases fit TRBD1. Trimming took 4 bases from V and 8 from J; bases not matched to a gene: 9. CDR3 length: 14 amino acids. Germline V lookup: CDR1 SGDLS, CDR2 YYNGEE. The CDR3 sequence is CASSTPGQGYGYTF. The CDR3 DNA reads TGTGCCAGCAGCACCCCGGGACAGGGTTACGGCTACACCTTC.

The gene calls are TRBV30 and TRBJ2-5; 12 bases map to TRBD2. The CDR3 covers 13 residues. Germline V lookup: CDR1 GTSNPN, CDR2 SVGIG (reference sequence). Trimming removed 3 bases from V and 7 bases from J; junction bases left unmatched: 3. CDR3 bases: TGTGCCTGGAGACTAGCGGGAGGATGGACCCAGTACTTC. The encoded protein is CAWRLAGGWTQYF.

The chain employs TRBV5-1 and TRBJ2-7, with 14 bases aligning to TRBD2. Germline V lookup: CDR1 SGHRS, CDR2 YFSETQ. Trimming at V came to 0 bases and at J to 4 bases, leaving 3 bases not matched to a gene. The CDR3 runs 16 residues. CDR3 coding DNA: TGCGCCAGCAGCTTGGGGACTAGCGGGGGGACTTACGAGCAGTACTTC. Amino acids: CASSLGTSGGTYEQYF.

The chain is built from TRBV4-3 and TRBJ2-7; D is ambiguous. Germline CDR1 LGHNA, CDR2 YSLEER. Deletions cut 1 base from V and 0 bases from J, with 13 bases between. This CDR3 comprises 16 residues. CDR3 nucleotide sequence: TGCGCCAGCAGCCAAGTAGCAACGGATAGCTCCTACGAGCAGTACTTC. This codes for CASSQVATDSSYEQYF.

This sequence joins TRBV18 and TRBJ2-7, with D uncertain. Germline CDR1 reads KGHSH; CDR2 reads LQKENI. The V and J ends lost 1 base and 4 bases respectively, with 14 bases between them. CDR3 length: 15 residues. The CDR3 protein is CASSPQTGLFYEQYF. The CDR3 DNA reads as TGTGCCAGCTCACCACAGACGGGTCTTTTTTACGAGCAGTACTTC. The whole variable domain, remainder taken from reference TRBV18 and TRBJ2-7, is NAGVMQNPRHLVRRRGQEARLRCSPMKGHSHVYWYRQLPEEGLKFMVYLQKENIIDESGMPKERFSAEFPKEGPSILRIQQVVRGDSAAYFCASSPQTGLFYEQYFGPGTRLTVT.

The J gene is TRBJ2-3, the V gene TRBV6-1, with D unresolved. There are 12 residues in the CDR3. Trimming shortened V by 7 bases and J by 4 bases, and 9 bases separated the two germline ends. Looked up from germline, CDR1 is MNHNS and CDR2 is SASEGT. CDR3 in DNA: TGTGCCAGCAATTTCGGTGCAGATACGCAGTATTTT. It yields the protein CASNFGADTQYF.

The rearrangement links TRBV19 to TRBJ1-2, with a weak D call TRBD1 (6 bases). Per the germline V gene, CDR1 is LNHDA and CDR2 is SQIVND (reference sequence). The CDR3 extends over 14 amino acids. Trimming pared 10 bases from V and 0 bases from J, leaving 15 bases between. The CDR3 reads CATTSTGSNYGYTF. CDR3 in DNA: TGTGCCACTACCTCGACAGGTTCTAACTATGGCTACACCTTC. Complete variable domain (other parts from reference TRBV19 and TRBJ1-2): DGGITQSPKYLFRKEGQNVTLSCEQNLNHDAMYWYRQDPGQGLRLIYYSQIVNDFQKGDIAEGYSVSREKKESFPLTVTSAQKNPTAFYLCATTSTGSNYGYTFGSGTRLTVV.

In DNA form, the CDR3 reads TGTGCCAGCAGCGTCGGGACTATCTACAATGAGCAGTTCTTC. Translation gives CASSVGTIYNEQFF. The chain joins TRBV7-9 to TRBJ2-1; 7 nucleotides match TRBD2. There are 14 residues in the CDR3. V shed 5 bases and J 3 bases; nucleotides not matched to a gene: 4. CDR1 and CDR2 from the germline V gene are SEHNR and FQNEAQ (reference sequence).

The rearrangement uses TRBV21-1 and TRBJ2-7; TRBD2, as called in the table, went unchecked against the DNA. TRBV21-1 represents a pseudogene. The CDR3 consists of 20 residues. This CDR3 reads CASSNALGTSGWLEAYEQYF. The CDR3, as DNA: TGTGCCAGCAGCAACGCCCTCGGGACTAGCGGGTGGTTGGAGGCCTACGAGCAGTACTTC.

Turning to this clone: The same CDR3 is also encoded by other DNA sequences in this sample. This chain links TRBV5-4 with TRBJ2-5; D not resolved. V was pared by 4 bases and J by 2 bases, with 9 bases between. Germline V gene data show CDR1 as SGHNT and CDR2 as YYREEE (reference sequence). The CDR3 runs 13 residues. The CDR3 coding sequence is TGTGCCAGCAGCCGGGCCCTGCAAGAGACCCAGTACTTC. Amino acids: CASSRALQETQYF.

This clone was seen only once. The rearrangement links TRBV5-5 to TRBJ1-1; D is perhaps TRBD1 (5 bases). The CDR3 totals 14 residues. Germline V CDR1 and CDR2: SGHKS, YYEKEE (reference sequence). V lost 2 bases to trimming and J lost 3 bases, with 11 bases between them. The DNA for the CDR3 is TGTGCCAGCAGCTTTACGGGGGGTGACACTGAAGCTTTCTTT. It yields the protein CASSFTGGDTEAFF. The full variable domain, with the rest looked up from reference TRBV5-5 and TRBJ1-1, is DAGVTQSPTHLIKTRGQQVTLRCSPISGHKSVSWYQQVLGQGPQFIFQYYEKEERGRGNFPDRFSARQFPNYSSELNVNALLLGDSALYLCASSFTGGDTEAFFGQGTRLTVV.

This clone showed up just once. This chain connects TRBV5-1 to TRBJ2-7; TRBD2 aligns across 9 bases. V dropped 4 bases and J dropped 3; count of bases not matched to a gene: 8. The CDR3 runs to 15 residues. Germline CDR1 SGHRS, CDR2 YFSETQ. The CDR3 nucleotides read TGCGCCAGCAGCGGGACGCTAGCGGGACACTACGAGCAGTACTTC. Encoded protein: CASSGTLAGHYEQYF.

This chain links TRBV5-6 with TRBJ2-2; 9 bases match TRBD1. J gave up 3 bases and V 6 bases, and 15 bases lay outside the gene matches. Germline V lookup: CDR1 SGHDT, CDR2 YYEEEE. The CDR3 runs 18 residues. The CDR3 sequence: CASTTGDRVFWDTGELFF. Written as DNA, the CDR3 is TGTGCCAGCACCACGGGGGACAGGGTATTCTGGGACACCGGGGAGCTGTTTTTT.

V usage is TRBV30 and J usage is TRBJ1-4; weak D call: TRBD1 (6 bases). V was cut by 2 bases and J by 5 bases, with 6 bases left in between. The CDR3 sequence is 12 residues long. CDR1 is GTSNPN, CDR2 SVGIG, per germline (reference sequence). In DNA form, the CDR3 reads TGTGCCTGGAGTAGGGGGAATGAAAAACTGTTTTTT. Protein sequence: CAWSRGNEKLFF.

This chain joins TRBV11-2 and TRBJ1-2; TRBD1 agrees at 7 bases. From germline, CDR1 is SGHAT and CDR2 FQNNGV. With 5 bases clipped from V and 0 bases from J, the junction kept 9 bases outside the gene matches. The CDR3 is 16 amino acids. Here the CDR3 DNA reads TGTGCCAGCAGCCCCGACAGGGCAGCCGCTAACTATGGCTACACCTTC. Its protein product is CASSPDRAAANYGYTF.

V and J are TRBV6-1 and TRBJ2-7; 9 nucleotides line up with TRBD1. CDR1 and CDR2 from the germline V gene are MNHNS and SASEGT. CDR3 length: 15 amino acids. V gave up 8 bases and J gave up 2 bases; unmatched junction bases: 10. This chain's CDR3 is CASPPFRTGAYEQYF. CDR3 nucleotides: TGTGCCAGCCCCCCGTTCCGGACAGGGGCCTACGAGCAGTACTTC.

This clone was counted a single time. The J gene is TRBJ2-7, the V gene TRBV19; the match to TRBD2 covers 8 bases. This CDR3 region has 14 residues. The trim removed 3 bases at V and 4 bases at J, leaving 5 bases unmatched. Germline CDR1 and CDR2: LNHDA and SQIVND (reference sequence). This CDR3 reads CASSMDGLAYEQYF. In DNA, the CDR3 is TGTGCCAGTAGTATGGATGGACTAGCATACGAGCAGTACTTC.

The V gene is TRBV5-1, the J gene TRBJ2-4, with D tentatively TRBD1 (6 bases). The CDR3 totals 14 residues. V gave up 4 bases and J gave up 1 base, with 9 bases separating them. Germline V gene data show CDR1 as SGHRS and CDR2 as YFSETQ. CDR3: CASSPGVAKNIQYF. CDR3 nucleotide sequence: TGCGCCAGCAGCCCAGGGGTCGCCAAAAACATTCAGTACTTC. The whole variable domain, remainder taken from reference TRBV5-1 and TRBJ2-4, is KAGVTQTPRYLIKTRGQQVTLSCSPISGHRSVSWYQQTPGQGLQFLFEYFSETQRNKGNFPGRFSGRQFSNSRSEMNVSTLELGDSALYLCASSPGVAKNIQYFGAGTRLSVL.

The rearrangement uses TRBV5-1 and TRBJ2-1; D possibly corresponds to TRBD1 (6 bases). V dropped 3 bases and J dropped 6 bases, with 16 bases sitting between them. This CDR3 spans 15 amino acids. Germline CDR1 is SGHRS and CDR2 is YFSETQ. DNA for the CDR3: TGCGCCAGCAGCTCACAGGGTACTGTAGGCAATGAGCAGTTCTTC. Amino acids: CASSSQGTVGNEQFF.

This chain joins TRBV28 and TRBJ2-1; 11 bases map to TRBD2. V shed 8 bases, J shed 4 bases, and the junction held 10 bases outside the gene matches. Per the germline V gene, CDR1 is MDHEN and CDR2 is SYDVKM. There are 16 residues in the CDR3. The CDR3 DNA is TGTGCCAGCCGGTTTAGCGGGGGGGCGGTTTACAATGAGCAGTTCTTC. Amino acid sequence: CASRFSGGAVYNEQFF.

The chain joins TRBV6-6 to TRBJ2-2, with D perhaps assigned TRBD1 or TRBD2 (5 bases each). The CDR3 runs to 16 residues. Germline CDR1 and CDR2: MNHNY and SVGAGI (reference sequence). Trimming pared 8 bases from V and 4 bases from J, leaving 20 bases between. The CDR3: CASHPAGRTSTGELFF. The CDR3 DNA sequence: TGTGCCAGCCATCCGGCAGGGAGAACGAGCACCGGGGAGCTGTTTTTT.